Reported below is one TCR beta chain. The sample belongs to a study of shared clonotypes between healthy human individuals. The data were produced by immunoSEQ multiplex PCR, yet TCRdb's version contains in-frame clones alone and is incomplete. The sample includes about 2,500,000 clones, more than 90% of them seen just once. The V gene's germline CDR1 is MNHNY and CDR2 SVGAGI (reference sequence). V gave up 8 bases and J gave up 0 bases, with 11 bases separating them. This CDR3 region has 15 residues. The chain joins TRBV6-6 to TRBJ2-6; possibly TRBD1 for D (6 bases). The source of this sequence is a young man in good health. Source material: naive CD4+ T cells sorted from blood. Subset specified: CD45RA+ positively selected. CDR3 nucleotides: TGTGCCAGCTTTAAGGACAGCTCTGGGGCCAACGTCCTGACTTTC. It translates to CASFKDSSGANVLTF.